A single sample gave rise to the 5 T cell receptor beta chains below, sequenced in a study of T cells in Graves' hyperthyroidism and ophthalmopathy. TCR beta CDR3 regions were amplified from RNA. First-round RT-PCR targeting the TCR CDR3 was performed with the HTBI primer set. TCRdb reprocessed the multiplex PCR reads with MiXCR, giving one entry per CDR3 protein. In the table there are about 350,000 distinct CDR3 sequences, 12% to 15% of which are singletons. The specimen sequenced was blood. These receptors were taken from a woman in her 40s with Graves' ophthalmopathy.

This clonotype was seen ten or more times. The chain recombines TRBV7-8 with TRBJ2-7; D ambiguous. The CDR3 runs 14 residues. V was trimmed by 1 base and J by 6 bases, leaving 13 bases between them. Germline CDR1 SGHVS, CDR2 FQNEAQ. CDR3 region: CASSLGVREAEQYF. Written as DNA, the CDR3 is TGTGCCAGCAGCTTAGGTGTCAGAGAGGCCGAGCAGTACTTC.

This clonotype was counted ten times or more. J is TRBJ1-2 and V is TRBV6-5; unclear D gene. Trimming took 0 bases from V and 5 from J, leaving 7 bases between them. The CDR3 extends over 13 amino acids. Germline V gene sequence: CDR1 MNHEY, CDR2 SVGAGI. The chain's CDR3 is CASSYSWEYGYTF. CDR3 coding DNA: TGTGCCAGCAGTTACTCATGGGAGTATGGCTACACCTTC.

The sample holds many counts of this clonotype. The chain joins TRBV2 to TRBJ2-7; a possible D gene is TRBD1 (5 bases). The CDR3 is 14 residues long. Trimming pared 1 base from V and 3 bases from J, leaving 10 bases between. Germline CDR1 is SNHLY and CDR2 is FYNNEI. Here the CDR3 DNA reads TGTGCCAGCAGTGAAGTTCTCAGGGTCTACGAGCAGTACTTC. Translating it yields CASSEVLRVYEQYF.

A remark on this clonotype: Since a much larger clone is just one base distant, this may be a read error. The CDR3: CASSIWASSNQRQHF. CDR3 bases: TGTGCCAGCAGCATATGGGCCTCGAGCAATCAGCGCCAGCATTTT. The rearrangement uses TRBV13 and TRBJ1-5, with D unclear. Germline V gene lookup returns CDR1 PRHDT and CDR2 FYEKMQ (reference sequence). The length of the CDR3 is 15 residues.

The CDR3 DNA reads TGTGCCAGCAGCCCAGGGGGAGGGGGCCAGACCCAGTACTTC. This codes for CASSPGGGGQTQYF. V is TRBV11-2 and J is TRBJ2-5, with D perhaps being TRBD1 or TRBD2 (7 bases each). Germline CDR1 and CDR2: SGHAT and FQNNGV. Trimming took 5 bases from V and 6 from J, leaving 16 bases between them. The CDR3 length is 14 residues.